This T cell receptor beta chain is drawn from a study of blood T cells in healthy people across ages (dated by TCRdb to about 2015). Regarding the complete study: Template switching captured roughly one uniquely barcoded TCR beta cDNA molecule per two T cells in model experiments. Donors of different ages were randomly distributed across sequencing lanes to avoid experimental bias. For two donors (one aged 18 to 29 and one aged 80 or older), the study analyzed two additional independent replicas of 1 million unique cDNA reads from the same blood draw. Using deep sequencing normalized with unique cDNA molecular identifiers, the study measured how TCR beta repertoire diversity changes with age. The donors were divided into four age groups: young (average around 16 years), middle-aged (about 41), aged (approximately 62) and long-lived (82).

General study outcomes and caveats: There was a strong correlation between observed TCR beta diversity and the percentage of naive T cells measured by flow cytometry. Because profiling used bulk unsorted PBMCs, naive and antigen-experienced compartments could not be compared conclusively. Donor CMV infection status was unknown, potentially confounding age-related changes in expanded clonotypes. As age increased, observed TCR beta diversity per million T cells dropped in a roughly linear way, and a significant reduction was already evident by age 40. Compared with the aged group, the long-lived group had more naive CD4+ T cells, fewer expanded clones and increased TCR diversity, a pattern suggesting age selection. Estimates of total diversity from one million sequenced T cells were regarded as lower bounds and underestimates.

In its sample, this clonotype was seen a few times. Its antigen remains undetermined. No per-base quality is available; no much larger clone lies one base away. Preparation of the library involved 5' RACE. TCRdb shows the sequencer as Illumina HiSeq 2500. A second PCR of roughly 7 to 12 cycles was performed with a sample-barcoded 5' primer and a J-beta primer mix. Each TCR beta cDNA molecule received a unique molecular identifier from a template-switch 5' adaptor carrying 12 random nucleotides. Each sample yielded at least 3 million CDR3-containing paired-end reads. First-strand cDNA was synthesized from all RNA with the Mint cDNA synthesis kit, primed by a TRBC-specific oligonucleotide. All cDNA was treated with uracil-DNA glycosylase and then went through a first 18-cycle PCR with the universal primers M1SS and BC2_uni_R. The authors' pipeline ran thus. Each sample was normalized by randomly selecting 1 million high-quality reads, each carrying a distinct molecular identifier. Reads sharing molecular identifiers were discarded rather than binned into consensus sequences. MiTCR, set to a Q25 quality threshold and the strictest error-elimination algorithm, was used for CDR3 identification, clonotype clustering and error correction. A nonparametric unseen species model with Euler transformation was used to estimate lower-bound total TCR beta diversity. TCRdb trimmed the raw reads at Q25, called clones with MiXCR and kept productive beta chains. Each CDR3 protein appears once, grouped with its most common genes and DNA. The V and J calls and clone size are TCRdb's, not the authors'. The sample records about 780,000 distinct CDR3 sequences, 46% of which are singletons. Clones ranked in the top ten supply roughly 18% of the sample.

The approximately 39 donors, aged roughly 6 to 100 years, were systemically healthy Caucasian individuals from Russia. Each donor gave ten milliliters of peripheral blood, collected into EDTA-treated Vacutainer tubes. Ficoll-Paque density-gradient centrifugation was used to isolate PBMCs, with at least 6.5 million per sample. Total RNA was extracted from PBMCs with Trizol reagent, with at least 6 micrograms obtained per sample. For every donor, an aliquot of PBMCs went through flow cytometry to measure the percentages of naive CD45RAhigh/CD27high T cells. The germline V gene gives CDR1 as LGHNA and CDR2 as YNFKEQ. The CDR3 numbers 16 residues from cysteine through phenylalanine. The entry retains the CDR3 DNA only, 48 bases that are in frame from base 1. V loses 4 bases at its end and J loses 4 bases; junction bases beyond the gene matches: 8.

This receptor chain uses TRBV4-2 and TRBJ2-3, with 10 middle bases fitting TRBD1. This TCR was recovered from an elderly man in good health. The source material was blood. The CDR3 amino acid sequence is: CASSRGTGDLADTQYF. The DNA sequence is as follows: TGTGCCAGCAGCCGCGGGACAGGGGATTTGGCAGATACGCAGTATTTT.